Below are 7 T cell receptor beta chains sequenced from a single sample in a study of CD8 T cells in Susac syndrome. Reverse transcription of roughly 0.5 to 1 ug RNA was performed with random hexamers. TCRdb re-called the immunoSEQ multiplex PCR reads with MiXCR, one entry per CDR3 protein. The table lists about 250,000 distinct CDR3 sequences, 85% to 95% of them singletons. The sequenced material came from CD4+ T cells from PBMCs. The receptors here all came from a human donor with multiple sclerosis.

The J gene is TRBJ2-1, the V gene TRBV4-1; D may be TRBD2 (5 bases). The CDR3 loop spans 17 amino acids. The germline CDR1 and CDR2 sequences are MGHRA and YSYEKL. The V gene lost 2 bases and the J gene lost 6 bases, with 20 bases spanning the gap. CDR3 coding DNA: TGCGCCAGCAGCCAATACCCGGAGGACTCGAGGCCCAATGAGCAGTTCTTC. Protein product: CASSQYPEDSRPNEQFF.

The rearrangement joins TRBV5-4 to TRBJ2-1; TRBD2 aligns across 8 bases. V lost 2 bases to trimming and J lost 4 bases; unmatched junction nucleotides: 8. Per the germline V gene, CDR1 is SGHNT and CDR2 is YYREEE (reference sequence). The CDR3 is 16 amino acids. In nucleotides, the CDR3 is TGTGCCAGCAGCTTATTTTTCGGGACTAGTTACAATGAGCAGTTCTTC. Translated: CASSLFFGTSYNEQFF.

V is TRBV24-1 and J is TRBJ2-3, with TRBD1 matching over 11 bases. There are 16 residues in the CDR3. Germline CDR1 reads KGHDR; CDR2 reads SFDVKD. The V segment lost 3 bases and the J segment 5 bases; nucleotides outside the gene matches: 6. In DNA form, the CDR3 reads TGTGCCACCAGTGATCCGGGGGACAGGGGGAGAGATACGCAGTATTTT. Translated, it gives CATSDPGDRGRDTQYF.

The J gene is TRBJ2-5, the V gene TRBV12-3 or TRBV12-4, with D possibly matching TRBD2 (7 bases). This CDR3 has 16 amino acids. V was clipped by 2 bases and J by 0 bases, with 13 bases between them. CDR3 region: CASSLTGGLYQETQYF. The CDR3 DNA sequence: TGTGCCAGCAGTTTAACGGGGGGCCTGTACCAAGAGACCCAGTACTTC.

V usage is TRBV9 and J usage is TRBJ2-1; TRBD2 aligns across 12 bases. Unmatched junction bases numbered 8, after V lost 4 bases and J lost 9 bases. This CDR3 has 15 residues. From germline, CDR1 is SGDLS and CDR2 YYNGEE. The CDR3 spells CASSSRTSGIGEQFF. The CDR3 DNA reads as TGTGCCAGCAGCTCAAGGACTAGCGGGATCGGTGAGCAGTTCTTC. Filled out from reference TRBV9 and TRBJ2-1, the complete variable domain reads DSGVTQTPKHLITATGQRVTLRCSPRSGDLSVYWYQQSLDQGLQFLIQYYNGEERAKGNILERFSAQQFPDLHSELNLSSLELGDSALYFCASSSRTSGIGEQFFGPGTRLTVL.

V is TRBV5-4 and J is TRBJ1-4; D is possibly TRBD1 (6 bases). The germline V gene has CDR1 SGHNT and CDR2 YYREEE (reference sequence). Trimming cost V 4 bases and J 2 bases, with 12 bases left between them. The CDR3 runs 15 residues. CDR3 sequence (DNA): TGTGCCAGCAGCACAACAGGGTTGACTAATGAAAAACTGTTTTTT. Translating gives CASSTTGLTNEKLFF.

The V gene is TRBV28, the J gene TRBJ2-5; 10 bases map to TRBD2. The length of the CDR3 is 15 residues. Trimming at V came to 1 base and at J to 4 bases, leaving 3 bases not matched to a gene. Germline lookup yields CDR1 MDHEN and CDR2 SYDVKM. The CDR3: CASSLSAGGPETQYF. For the CDR3, the DNA is TGTGCCAGCAGTTTATCAGCGGGGGGGCCAGAGACCCAGTACTTC.